This entry describes one T cell receptor (beta chain). Authors' methods: It was from reference gene primer amplification that nucleated cell counts were estimated. The table came from immunoSEQ multiplex PCR; TCRdb's copy has only in-frame clones and leaves some out. V, J and clone size are taken as reported in that table, and D and trimming were inferred from the DNA itself. In the table there are approximately 280,000 clones, approximately 90% of which are singletons. This sample is drawn from a study of blood T cell repertoires in COVID-19. Overall study context: Samples representing acute and convalescent COVID-19 were sourced from the United States, Italy and Spain. The cDNA or gDNA used as material had been derived from T cells, B-cell-depleted T cells, or PBMCs.

CDR3 length: 13 amino acids. After removal of 8 bases from V and 7 bases from J, the junction contained 5 bases not matched to a gene. Germline CDR1 reads LGHDT; CDR2 reads YNNKEL (reference sequence). The chain has TRBV3-1 (or the pseudogene TRBV3-2) and TRBJ1-6; 7 bases map to TRBD1. The receptor's source is a woman in her sixties with acute or convalescent COVID-19. Input material: peripheral blood. CDR3 bases: TGTGCCAGCGGAGGGACAGCAAATTCACCCCTCCACTTT. Its translation is CASGGTANSPLHF.